These 13 T cell receptor beta chains share one sample of origin, sequenced in a study of control samples from healthy donors and cancer patients. The assay was immunoSEQ multiplex PCR, and TCRdb's table has in-frame clones only and misses some. The table lists about 58,000 clones, 94% of them singletons. The sample taken for sequencing was blood. These receptors were collected from a man aged 25 to 40 in good health.

The chain combines TRBV4-3 with TRBJ1-1; D unresolved. The germline V gene has CDR1 LGHNA and CDR2 YSLEER. CDR3 length: 15 amino acids. V lost 0 bases to trimming and J lost 0 bases, with 8 bases between them. This chain's CDR3 is CASSQEQRMNTEAFF. CDR3 coding DNA: TGCGCCAGCAGCCAAGAACAGAGAATGAACACTGAAGCTTTCTTT.

The chain couples TRBV24-1 to TRBJ1-5; no firm D call. From germline, CDR1 is KGHDR and CDR2 SFDVKD. CDR3 length: 13 amino acids. Between the trimmed V and J ends, which lost 3 bases and 6 bases, there was a span of 8 bases. The CDR3 region is CATSDGVGQPQHF. Written as DNA, the CDR3 is TGTGCCACCAGTGATGGGGTGGGTCAGCCCCAGCATTTT.

The chain employs TRBV24-1 and TRBJ1-2; D is undetermined. With 3 bases removed from V and 1 base from J, the gap between germline ends came to 11 bases. The CDR3 sequence is 15 residues long. Germline CDR1 KGHDR, CDR2 SFDVKD. CDR3 DNA sequence: TGTGCCACCAGTGATCCGGTAACGGGTAACTATGGCTACACCTTC. Translated, it gives CATSDPVTGNYGYTF.

This clone was counted a single time. The chain employs TRBV28 and TRBJ2-1; D might be TRBD2 (6 bases). This CDR3 is built from 13 residues. Per the germline V gene, CDR1 is MDHEN and CDR2 is SYDVKM. The V gene lost 3 bases and the J gene lost 6 bases, with 9 bases spanning the gap. The CDR3 DNA follows: TGTGCCAGCAGTTTTGAACTAGCCAATGAGCAGTTCTTC. Its translation is CASSFELANEQFF.

The chain has TRBV7-9 and TRBJ2-7; TRBD2 matches 11 bases. Germline CDR1 reads SEHNR; CDR2 reads FQNEAQ (reference sequence). V shed 3 bases and J 7 bases; nucleotides not matched to a gene: 8. The CDR3 is 15 amino acids. CDR3 residues: CASSFSGRALGEQYF. In DNA form, the CDR3 reads TGTGCCAGCAGCTTTAGCGGGAGGGCCCTCGGGGAGCAGTACTTC.

The J gene is TRBJ1-1, the V gene TRBV2; D uncertain. Between the trimmed V and J ends, which lost 7 bases and 1 base, there was a span of 13 bases. The CDR3 loop spans 14 amino acids. Germline V CDR1 and CDR2: SNHLY, FYNNEI. CDR3 bases: TGTGCCAGCACACTACTAATGGAGAACACTGAAGCTTTCTTT. Amino acids: CASTLLMENTEAFF.

The V gene is TRBV4-1, the J gene TRBJ1-5; a weak D match, TRBD1 (6 bases). V was shortened by 4 bases and J by 4 bases, with 17 bases between the two germline ends. In germline, CDR1 is MGHRA, CDR2 YSYEKL. CDR3 length: 16 residues. The CDR3, as DNA: TGCGCCAGCAGCCGAATAGCCGGGACACTTAATCAGCCCCAGCATTTT. It is translated as CASSRIAGTLNQPQHF.

The V call is TRBV7-9, the J call TRBJ2-5, with TRBD1 matching over 8 bases. The CDR3 totals 15 residues. V dropped 5 bases and J dropped 4; count of bases not matched to a gene: 9. Germline V gene data show CDR1 as SEHNR and CDR2 as FQNEAQ (reference sequence). In DNA form, the CDR3 reads TGTGCCAGCAGCCGAGGAACAGGGGGGCCAGAGACCCAGTACTTC. Protein product: CASSRGTGGPETQYF.

The rearrangement uses TRBV29-1 and TRBJ2-7; maybe TRBD2 (7 bases). Germline CDR1 reads SQVTM; CDR2 reads ANQGSEA. The CDR3 totals 14 residues. With 8 bases removed from V and 0 bases from J, the gap between germline ends came to 17 bases. CDR3 DNA: TGCAGCTCCATGGGGGGGGCGGGCTCCTACGAGCAGTACTTC. Translation gives CSSMGGAGSYEQYF.

The chain joins TRBV13 to TRBJ2-3; TRBD1 is a possible D gene (6 bases). The V and J ends lost 5 bases and 8 bases respectively, with 29 bases between them. The CDR3 extends over 18 amino acids. Germline V gene sequence: CDR1 PRHDT, CDR2 FYEKMQ (reference sequence). The CDR3, as DNA: TGTGCCAGCAGCAGAAACCGGCAGGGGTTTGTCCTTAATGGTACGCAGTATTTT. It specifies CASSRNRQGFVLNGTQYF.

The rearrangement links TRBV10-3 to TRBJ1-1, with 8 bases lining up with TRBD1. V trimming: 4 bases; J trimming: 4 bases; junction bases outside the gene matches: 5. The length of the CDR3 is 14 residues. Germline V gene data show CDR1 as ENHRY and CDR2 as SYGVKD. CDR3 in DNA: TGTGCCATCAGTGGGACAGGGTCGGGCACTGAAGCTTTCTTT. It specifies CAISGTGSGTEAFF.

The chain has TRBV7-9 and TRBJ2-2; D gene uncertain. V lost 2 bases, J lost 5 bases, and 0 bases lay in between. Germline loops: CDR1 SEHNR, CDR2 FQNEAQ (reference sequence). This CDR3 comprises 11 residues. CDR3 DNA: TGTGCCAGCAGCTTAACCGGGGAGCTGTTTTTT. It encodes CASSLTGELFF.

The rearrangement uses TRBV7-8 and TRBJ2-2; D unresolved. Trimming left V 4 bases short and J 10 bases short, with 16 bases between. The CDR3 has 14 amino acids. CDR1 is SGHVS and CDR2 is FQNEAQ in the germline V gene. In nucleotides, the CDR3 is TGTGCCAGCAGCTCCAGCCACAGTTCCTCGGAGCTGTTTTTT. Amino acids: CASSSSHSSSELFF. Drawing the rest from reference TRBV7-8 and TRBJ2-2, the complete variable domain is GAGVSQSPRYKVAKRGQDVALRCDPISGHVSLFWYQQALGQGPEFLTYFQNEAQLDKSGLPSDRFFAERPEGSVSTLKIQRTQQEDSAVYLCASSSSHSSSELFFGEGSRLTVL.